A selection of T cell receptor beta chains follows, all from one sample in a study of blood T cell repertoires in COVID-19. Clones were read by immunoSEQ multiplex PCR, and TCRdb kept only the in-frame ones, dropping some. The profile shows under 200,000 clones, 82% of them singletons. Sequenced: PBMCs or T cells enriched from blood (not recorded which). These receptor sequences come from a woman in her sixties with acute COVID-19. Each CDR3 is given with its conserved first and last residue. A D gene is named only where the DNA matches it firmly. Clone size, where shown, is once, few, many, or a class for clones that have expanded.

NA TRBJ1-1 NA TRBV19 TGTGCCAGTAGTGCACAGGGTGGGGGCACTGAAGCTTTCTTT CASSAQGGGTEAFF
NA TRBJ2-2 TRBD1 TRBV24-1 TGTGCCACCAGACAGGGGGAGAACACCGGGGAGCTGTTTTTT CATRQGENTGELFF
NA TRBJ2-1 NA TRBV6-5 TGTGCCAGCAGTTACCAGGCAGGGATGGGCAATGAGCAGTTCTTC CASSYQAGMGNEQFF
NA TRBJ1-5 NA TRBV28 TGTGCCAGCAGTTTCCTCTTGAGCGGGCGGGCTGAATATGGTCAGCCCCAGCATTTT CASSFLLSGRAEYGQPQHF
many TRBJ1-2 NA TRBV21-1 TGTGCCAGCAGCAAAGGTGGGCTGGAAGTTGGCTATGGCTACACCTTC CASSKGGLEVGYGYTF
NA TRBJ1-1 TRBD1 TRBV7-9 TGTGCCAGCATCCAGGACAGGGCCAGGATGAACACTGAAGCTTTCTTT CASIQDRARMNTEAFF
NA TRBJ1-2 TRBD1 TRBV25-1 TGTGCCAGCAGTGAATCCGGGACAGGATGGTATGGCTACACCTTC CASSESGTGWYGYTF
NA TRBJ2-4 NA TRBV4-2 TGTGCCAGCAGCCAAGATCAGGGGTCGGGCAAAAACATTCAGTACTTC CASSQDQGSGKNIQYF
few TRBJ2-3 TRBD2 TRBV5-4 TGTGCCAGCAGCCCCAGCGGGGGGCTTTGGGATACGCAGTATTTT CASSPSGGLWDTQYF
NA TRBJ1-1 NA TRBV28 TGTGCCAGCAGCCGGGAGCCACATGAAGCTTTCTTT CASSREPHEAFF
NA TRBJ1-5 TRBD1 TRBV28 TGTGCCAGCAGTCCCGGGACAGGGGGGACGGGGCAGCCCCAGCATTTT CASSPGTGGTGQPQHF
NA TRBJ2-2 NA TRBV14 TGTGCCAGCAGCCAAGAGTACAGGGCCACCGGGGAGCTGTTTTTT CASSQEYRATGELFF
once TRBJ2-4 NA TRBV3-1/TRBV3-2 TGTGCCAGCAGCCCACCGGAGTCCCAAAACATTCAGTACTTC CASSPPESQNIQYF
NA TRBJ2-2 TRBD1 TRBV18 TGTGCCAGCTCAGCAGGGGGCCCCGGGGAGCTGTTTTTT CASSAGGPGELFF
NA TRBJ1-5 NA TRBV19 TGTGCCAGTAGGGTACTCCCCCAGGGCAATCAGCCCCAGCATTTT CASRVLPQGNQPQHF
NA TRBJ1-1 NA TRBV6-5 TGTGCCAGCACCATAACAGGGCTCGCTGAAGCTTTCTTT CASTITGLAEAFF
NA TRBJ2-1 TRBD2 TRBV6-2/TRBV6-3 TGTGCCAGCAGTTACGGGGTTGGGCGGGGAGCGGGAGAGCAGTTCTTC CASSYGVGRGAGEQFF
NA TRBJ2-7 TRBD2 TRBV10-3 TGTGCCATCAGTGACCCCACTAGCGGGAGTTTTAACGAGCAGTACTTC CAISDPTSGSFNEQYF
NA TRBJ2-7 TRBD2 TRBV3-1/TRBV3-2 TGTGCCAGCAGCCAAGGGGGTAGGGGACTAGCGGGATTCAGCCCCTACGAGCAGTACTTC CASSQGGRGLAGFSPYEQYF
once TRBJ1-4 NA TRBV4-1 TGCGCCAGCAGCCTCCAAGGTGGCAGACACAATGAAAAACTGTTTTTT CASSLQGGRHNEKLFF
NA TRBJ1-3 NA TRBV7-9 TGTGCCAGCAGCCTAGACAGTCCACGCTCTGGAAACACCATATATTTT CASSLDSPRSGNTIYF
NA TRBJ2-3 NA TRBV2 TGTGCCAGCAATCGACTGACAGATACGCAGTATTTT CASNRLTDTQYF
NA TRBJ2-7 NA TRBV19 TGTGCCAGTAGTCCCCGAACAGATTCCCTCGAGCAGTACTTC CASSPRTDSLEQYF
NA TRBJ2-7 TRBD2 TRBV18 TGTGCCAGCTCAATCTCCGGGACTAGCGGGGGGGAGCAGTACTTC CASSISGTSGGEQYF
once TRBJ2-5 TRBD2 TRBV13 TGTGCCAGCAGCTTAAGGACGGGAGGGGCGTTTCGGGAGACCCAGTACTTC CASSLRTGGAFRETQYF
once TRBJ1-3 NA TRBV11-2 TGTGCCAGCAACCTTGGGGAGGGGCGAAACACCATATATTTT CASNLGEGRNTIYF
NA TRBJ2-7 TRBD2 TRBV10-2 TGCGCCAGCGGCCCGAGGCGGGAGGGAAGAAGCGAGCAGTACTTC CASGPRREGRSEQYF
NA TRBJ1-2 TRBD1 TRBV30 TGTGCCTCTACAGGGGCTGGCTACACCTTC CASTGAGYTF
NA TRBJ2-1 NA TRBV15 TGTGCCACCAGCCGCGGGGAGGACTCCTACAATGAGCAGTTCTTC CATSRGEDSYNEQFF
NA TRBJ1-4 TRBD1 TRBV10-1 TGCGCCAGCAGGGCCGGGACAGGGGAGGAAAAACTGTTTTTT CASRAGTGEEKLFF
NA TRBJ1-4 TRBD1 TRBV6-5 TGTGCCAGCAGTCCCCAGGGGGCGTCTAATGAAAAACTGTTTTTT CASSPQGASNEKLFF
NA TRBJ1-2 TRBD1 TRBV7-9 TGTGCCAGCAGCCACAGACAGGGGGATGGCTACACCTTC CASSHRQGDGYTF
NA TRBJ2-2 NA TRBV18 TGTGCCAGCTCCCCCGAGCAAGCGGGGAACACCGGGGAGCTGTTTTTT CASSPEQAGNTGELFF
NA TRBJ2-2 NA TRBV5-1 TGCGCCAGCAGCTCGGTTGGAGAAACGAACACCGGGGAGCTGTTTTTT CASSSVGETNTGELFF
few TRBJ2-3 NA TRBV10-1 TGCGCCAGCAGTAAGAGGGCTAGCACAGATACGCAGTATTTT CASSKRASTDTQYF
NA TRBJ1-1 NA TRBV12-3/TRBV12-4 TGTGCCAGCAGCCGCGACAGAAGCACTGAAGCTTTCTTT CASSRDRSTEAFF
NA TRBJ2-2 TRBD1 TRBV7-2 TGTGCCAGCAGCGTACAGGGGAGCGGGGAGCTGTTTTTT CASSVQGSGELFF
NA TRBJ2-3 NA TRBV4-3 TGCGCCAGCAGTCTCGGGGGTTCCACAGATACGCAGTATTTT CASSLGGSTDTQYF
NA TRBJ1-2 NA TRBV18 TGTGCCAGCTCACCAGGGCGGGACTATGGCTACACCTTC CASSPGRDYGYTF
NA TRBJ1-2 TRBD1 TRBV7-2 TGTGCCAGCAGCTCAGACAGGGCAAGGAGGAATGGCTACACCTTC CASSSDRARRNGYTF
NA TRBJ1-2 NA TRBV4-3 TGCGCCAGCAGCCAAGGGTCACCGGGAGGGACGTTTGGCTACACCTTC CASSQGSPGGTFGYTF
NA TRBJ1-6 TRBD1 TRBV19 TGTGCCAGTAGTTCGGGACAGGGGGCGAGATCACCCCTCCACTTT CASSSGQGARSPLHF